What follows is one T cell receptor beta chain and its context. Its target is unknown. These data come from a study of beta chain features in type 1 diabetes. Study-wide context: All samples together contributed 90 million to 110 million sorted cells for examination.

Germline V gene lookup returns CDR1 SGHRS and CDR2 YFSETQ. This CDR3 is 15 amino acids long. The V segment lost 0 bases and the J segment 7 bases; nucleotides outside the gene matches: 8. The isolated RNA, all of it, was reverse transcribed, so expressed TCRB transcripts were what got sequenced. Assay: immunoSEQ multiplex PCR; the TCRdb copy retains only in-frame clones and omits some. The sample gives 640,000 or so clones, roughly an eighth of which show up once; approximately 0.02% is in the top ten. Notes on the study in general: VDJ junctions from patients with type 1 diabetes contained fewer insertions and more deletions. cDNA-based sequencing might over-represent cells highly expressing TCR. In all four CD4+ subsets, TCRB CDR3 length was significantly, moderately reduced in type 1 diabetes.

This TCR was sampled from a man between 18 and 29 years old with type 1 diabetes. What was sequenced was naive CD4+ T cells from blood. The V call is TRBV5-1, the J call TRBJ2-5; 8 bases line up with TRBD1. CDR3 in DNA: TGCGCCAGCAGCTTGGCCGATTCAGGGGGCGCGACCCAGTACTTC. Protein sequence: CASSLADSGGATQYF. Looking up the rest from reference TRBV5-1 and TRBJ2-5 gives the full variable domain: KAGVTQTPRYLIKTRGQQVTLSCSPISGHRSVSWYQQTPGQGLQFLFEYFSETQRNKGNFPGRFSGRQFSNSRSEMNVSTLELGDSALYLCASSLADSGGATQYFGPGTRLLVL.